The 4 T cell receptor beta chains below all came from one sample that was sequenced in a study of PD-1 blockade in classical Hodgkin lymphoma. Each and every patient relapsed after autologous stem cell transplantation, and patients got differing brentuximab vedotin exposure. Clones were read by immunoSEQ multiplex PCR, and TCRdb kept only the in-frame ones, dropping some. The repertoire holds around 19,000 clones, with 86% as singletons. This material consisted of peripheral blood mononuclear cells (PBMCs), taken before the second cycle of nivolumab. All receptors derive from a human donor with classical Hodgkin lymphoma.

V and J are TRBV14 and TRBJ2-3, with 14 bases matching TRBD2. Germline V gene data show CDR1 as SGHDN and CDR2 as FVKESK. J lost 0 bases, V lost 3 bases, and 11 bases had no gene match. CDR3 length: 20 amino acids. The CDR3 region is CASSHRPGTSGGPSTDTQYF. The CDR3 coding sequence is TGTGCCAGCAGCCATCGTCCCGGGACTAGCGGGGGTCCCAGCACAGATACGCAGTATTTT.

This clone was recorded only once. This chain connects TRBV7-8 to TRBJ2-5, with TRBD2 matching over 10 bases. In germline, CDR1 is SGHVS, CDR2 FQNEAQ. This CDR3 is built from 15 residues. The V gene end was trimmed by 3 bases and the J gene end by 5 bases; junction bases not matched to a gene: 6. For the CDR3, the DNA is TGTGCCAGCAGCTTCCGAGCGGGGGGGTGGGAGACCCAGTACTTC. Translated: CASSFRAGGWETQYF. Using reference TRBV7-8 and TRBJ2-5 for the parts outside the CDR3, the full variable domain is GAGVSQSPRYKVAKRGQDVALRCDPISGHVSLFWYQQALGQGPEFLTYFQNEAQLDKSGLPSDRFFAERPEGSVSTLKIQRTQQEDSAVYLCASSFRAGGWETQYFGPGTRLLVL.

The chain uses TRBV5-1 and TRBJ1-5, with D possibly TRBD1 on 6 matching bases. With 4 bases removed from V and 6 bases from J, the gap between germline ends came to 14 bases. This CDR3 contains 14 residues. The germline CDR1 and CDR2 sequences are SGHRS and YFSETQ. CDR3 amino acids: CASSPTGIGQPQHF. The DNA of the CDR3 is TGCGCCAGCAGCCCTACAGGGATCGGTCAGCCCCAGCATTTT.

The rearrangement joins TRBV5-1 to TRBJ2-2; tentatively, D is TRBD2 (6 bases). V shed 0 bases and J shed 2 bases, with 11 bases lying between them. The CDR3 runs 16 residues. The germline V gene has CDR1 SGHRS and CDR2 YFSETQ. The CDR3 loop is CASSLVAGLNTGELFF. As DNA, the CDR3 is TGCGCCAGCAGCTTGGTAGCCGGACTAAACACCGGGGAGCTGTTTTTT.